A selection of T cell receptor beta chains follows, all from one sample in a study of cytomegalovirus exposure and HLA in healthy donors. Libraries were prepared by immunoSEQ multiplex PCR; TCRdb keeps only in-frame clonotypes and omits some of them. The sample holds about 72,000 clones, around 80% seen once. The sample consisted of PBMCs. The origin of the receptors is a man younger than 30 in good health and CMV-seronegative. CDR3s include the opening cysteine and the closing phenylalanine or tryptophan. Fields, in order: clone size, J gene, V gene, D gene, CDR3 protein, CDR3 DNA. A D gene is named only where the DNA matches it firmly. Only part of the rows carry a size: once, few, many, or a class if the clone is expanded.

size: .
J: TRBJ1-1
V: TRBV21-1
D: .
CDR3: CASSQEYRANTEAFF
DNA: TGTGCCAGCAGCCAGGAGTACAGGGCGAACACTGAAGCTTTCTTT

size: .
J: TRBJ1-5
V: TRBV19
D: .
CDR3: CASNSWGHSNQPQHF
DNA: TGTGCCAGCAACTCGTGGGGGCATAGCAATCAGCCCCAGCATTTT

size: .
J: TRBJ2-7
V: TRBV6-1
D: .
CDR3: CASGGLIYEQYF
DNA: TGTGCCAGCGGGGGACTTATCTACGAGCAGTACTTC

size: .
J: TRBJ2-2
V: TRBV4-1
D: TRBD1
CDR3: CASSQVGQGKGELFF
DNA: TGCGCCAGCAGCCAGGTGGGACAGGGGAAGGGGGAGCTGTTTTTT

size: .
J: TRBJ2-1
V: TRBV6-5
D: .
CDR3: CASSYSHPRNEQFF
DNA: TGTGCCAGCAGTTACTCGCACCCGCGCAATGAGCAGTTCTTC

size: .
J: TRBJ1-6
V: TRBV29-1
D: .
CDR3: CSAFNRDSNSPLHF
DNA: TGCAGCGCCTTTAATAGGGACTCTAATTCACCCCTCCACTTT

size: .
J: TRBJ1-1
V: TRBV28
D: .
CDR3: CASSPQKRVAFF
DNA: TGTGCCAGCAGTCCCCAGAAGAGGGTAGCTTTCTTT

size: .
J: TRBJ1-5
V: TRBV28
D: .
CDR3: CASSPGGGQNSNQPQHF
DNA: TGTGCCAGCAGCCCTGGGGGGGGGCAGAATAGCAATCAGCCCCAGCATTTT

size: .
J: TRBJ1-2
V: TRBV14
D: TRBD1
CDR3: CASSQATGTGTYGYTF
DNA: TGTGCCAGCAGCCAGGCGACCGGGACAGGGACCTATGGCTACACCTTC

size: .
J: TRBJ1-5
V: TRBV28
D: TRBD1
CDR3: CASSLLRRGLVESNQPQHF
DNA: TGTGCCAGCAGTTTGCTTCGAAGGGGGCTGGTAGAGAGCAATCAGCCCCAGCATTTT

size: .
J: TRBJ1-1
V: TRBV7-8
D: .
CDR3: CASSLGGAGYTEAFF
DNA: TGTGCCAGCAGCTTGGGTGGCGCAGGGTACACTGAAGCTTTCTTT

size: .
J: TRBJ1-4
V: TRBV18
D: TRBD1
CDR3: CASSPQGQENEKLFF
DNA: TGTGCCAGCTCACCGCAGGGACAGGAAAATGAAAAACTGTTTTTT

size: .
J: TRBJ1-2
V: TRBV4-3
D: .
CDR3: CASSQDRAAWRGYTF
DNA: TGCGCCAGCAGCCAAGATCGGGCGGCCTGGAGGGGCTACACCTTC

size: .
J: TRBJ1-5
V: TRBV27
D: .
CDR3: CASTPRGALTYSNQPQHF
DNA: TGTGCCAGCACCCCTCGGGGGGCATTGACATATAGCAATCAGCCCCAGCATTTT

size: .
J: TRBJ1-6
V: TRBV9
D: TRBD1
CDR3: CASSVLGQGNSPLHF
DNA: TGTGCCAGCAGCGTACTAGGACAGGGAAACTCACCCCTCCACTTT

size: once
J: TRBJ2-3
V: TRBV6-1
D: TRBD2
CDR3: CASSEDPSAGLSTDTQYF
DNA: TGTGCCAGCAGTGAAGATCCATCAGCGGGGCTTAGCACAGATACGCAGTATTTT

size: .
J: TRBJ2-7
V: TRBV7-9
D: TRBD1
CDR3: CASSLDNRDRPYEQYF
DNA: TGTGCCAGCAGCTTAGATAACCGGGACAGGCCCTACGAGCAGTACTTC

size: .
J: TRBJ2-7
V: TRBV6-1
D: TRBD1
CDR3: CASSEALPGQVLDEQYF
DNA: TGTGCCAGCAGTGAAGCGCTTCCGGGACAGGTACTGGACGAGCAGTACTTC

size: .
J: TRBJ1-2
V: TRBV29-1
D: .
CDR3: CSVAAGSLWGYTF
DNA: TGCAGCGTCGCCGCGGGTTCCTTGTGGGGCTACACCTTC

size: few
J: TRBJ1-2
V: TRBV5-6
D: .
CDR3: CASSFGEPYLDGYTF
DNA: TGTGCCAGCAGCTTTGGGGAGCCCTACCTAGATGGCTACACCTTC

size: few
J: TRBJ1-2
V: TRBV7-6
D: .
CDR3: CASSFGAGEGYTF
DNA: TGTGCCAGCAGCTTTGGGGCAGGGGAAGGCTACACCTTC

size: .
J: TRBJ1-2
V: TRBV19
D: .
CDR3: CDSRSTGTGRRYYGYTF
DNA: TGTGACAGTAGATCAACGGGGACTGGACGAAGGTACTATGGCTACACCTTC

size: .
J: TRBJ2-7
V: TRBV27
D: .
CDR3: CASSPRTARYEQYF
DNA: TGTGCCAGCAGTCCCAGGACAGCGCGGTACGAGCAGTACTTC

size: .
J: TRBJ1-6
V: TRBV2
D: .
CDR3: CASSLLDRNNSPLHF
DNA: TGTGCCAGCAGCTTACTCGACAGGAATAATTCACCCCTCCACTTT

size: .
J: TRBJ1-2
V: TRBV7-9
D: TRBD1
CDR3: CASTRGGRGPLNYGYTF
DNA: TGTGCCAGCACCCGAGGGGGCAGGGGGCCGCTTAACTATGGCTACACCTTC

size: few
J: TRBJ1-1
V: TRBV29-1
D: .
CDR3: CSFRGGNTEAFF
DNA: TGCAGCTTCCGAGGGGGGAACACTGAAGCTTTCTTT

size: .
J: TRBJ2-7
V: TRBV28
D: .
CDR3: CATGSYEQYF
DNA: TGTGCTACCGGGTCCTACGAGCAGTACTTC

size: few
J: TRBJ1-1
V: TRBV6-5
D: .
CDR3: CASSYLREGGAFF
DNA: TGTGCCAGCAGTTACCTACGCGAGGGTGGGGCTTTCTTT

size: .
J: TRBJ2-3
V: TRBV10-2
D: .
CDR3: CASTRLMDTQYF
DNA: TGCGCCAGCACGAGACTAATGGATACGCAGTATTTT

size: .
J: TRBJ1-1
V: TRBV5-4
D: .
CDR3: CASRPGTAGGEAFF
DNA: TGTGCCAGCAGACCCGGGACGGCGGGAGGAGAAGCTTTCTTT

size: few
J: TRBJ2-2
V: TRBV7-9
D: .
CDR3: CASSFLGSNTGELFF
DNA: TGTGCCAGCAGCTTTTTGGGCTCGAACACCGGGGAGCTGTTTTTT

size: .
J: TRBJ2-3
V: TRBV28
D: .
CDR3: CASRPDRGATDTQYF
DNA: TGTGCCAGCAGACCGGACAGAGGAGCCACAGATACGCAGTATTTT

size: .
J: TRBJ1-6
V: TRBV7-2
D: TRBD1
CDR3: CASSLVRGHSPLHF
DNA: TGTGCCAGCAGCTTAGTGAGGGGGCATTCACCCCTCCACTTT

size: .
J: TRBJ2-1
V: TRBV5-1
D: .
CDR3: CASSLEGQADNEQFF
DNA: TGCGCCAGCAGCTTGGAGGGGCAAGCTGACAATGAGCAGTTCTTC

size: .
J: TRBJ1-2
V: TRBV7-2
D: .
CDR3: CASSSRGQTTYGYTF
DNA: TGTGCCAGCAGCTCCAGAGGACAGACGACCTATGGCTACACCTTC

size: .
J: TRBJ1-2
V: TRBV6-6
D: .
CDR3: CASSRVEAYGYTF
DNA: TGTGCCAGCTCCCGCGTCGAGGCCTATGGCTACACCTTC

size: .
J: TRBJ2-1
V: TRBV18
D: TRBD2
CDR3: CASSPSSGRASGEQFF
DNA: TGTGCCAGCTCACCATCTAGCGGGAGGGCCTCGGGTGAGCAGTTCTTC

size: .
J: TRBJ1-1
V: TRBV7-3
D: TRBD1
CDR3: CASSLPHSAATGRYTEAFF
DNA: TGTGCCAGCAGCTTACCCCATAGTGCCGCGACAGGGCGTTACACTGAAGCTTTCTTT

size: few
J: TRBJ1-1
V: TRBV5-1
D: TRBD1
CDR3: CASSLGQGSAEAFF
DNA: TGCGCCAGCAGCTTGGGACAGGGGAGCGCTGAAGCTTTCTTT

size: .
J: TRBJ1-6
V: TRBV29-1
D: .
CDR3: CSGQQDQDSPLHF
DNA: TGCAGCGGGCAACAGGACCAGGATTCACCCCTCCACTTT

size: .
J: TRBJ1-1
V: TRBV27
D: .
CDR3: CASSLRGAAEAFF
DNA: TGTGCCAGCAGCTTAAGGGGCGCTGCCGAAGCTTTCTTT

size: .
J: TRBJ2-3
V: TRBV21-1
D: .
CDR3: CASNRLAGHTDTQYF
DNA: TGTGCCAGCAATAGACTAGCGGGGCACACAGATACGCAGTATTTT

size: .
J: TRBJ1-3
V: TRBV9
D: TRBD1
CDR3: CASSVVGTGISGNTIYF
DNA: TGTGCCAGCAGCGTAGTGGGGACAGGGATCTCTGGAAACACCATATATTTT

size: .
J: TRBJ2-1
V: TRBV19
D: .
CDR3: CASSLGGNYNEQFF
DNA: TGTGCCAGTAGCCTAGGAGGGAATTACAATGAGCAGTTCTTC

size: once
J: TRBJ2-1
V: TRBV4-1
D: .
CDR3: CASSQEFRGSNEQFF
DNA: TGCGCCAGCAGCCAAGAGTTCCGAGGAAGTAATGAGCAGTTCTTC

size: .
J: TRBJ1-1
V: TRBV7-2
D: .
CDR3: CASRHIQGRTEAFF
DNA: TGTGCCAGCAGACATATCCAGGGGCGGACTGAAGCTTTCTTT

size: .
J: TRBJ2-7
V: TRBV7-2
D: TRBD1
CDR3: CASSLTGTEPYEQYF
DNA: TGTGCCAGCAGCTTGACCGGGACAGAGCCCTACGAGCAGTACTTC

size: .
J: TRBJ2-2
V: TRBV6-5
D: TRBD2
CDR3: CASSYGSAGDTGELFF
DNA: TGTGCCAGCAGTTACGGCTCAGCGGGAGACACCGGGGAGCTGTTTTTT

size: .
J: TRBJ1-2
V: TRBV9
D: .
CDR3: CASSVVEGEINGYTF
DNA: TGTGCCAGCAGCGTAGTCGAGGGAGAGATAAATGGCTACACCTTC

size: .
J: TRBJ2-7
V: TRBV28
D: .
CDR3: CASSLRVIGSYEQYF
DNA: TGTGCCAGCAGCCTACGGGTGATAGGATCCTACGAGCAGTACTTC

size: .
J: TRBJ2-1
V: TRBV30
D: TRBD2
CDR3: CASPSGLAGDYNEQFF
DNA: TGTGCCTCCCCGTCAGGACTAGCGGGGGACTACAATGAGCAGTTCTTC

size: once
J: TRBJ1-5
V: TRBV28
D: .
CDR3: CASSSTVIGQPQHF
DNA: TGTGCCAGCAGTTCGACAGTGATCGGTCAGCCCCAGCATTTT

size: .
J: TRBJ2-1
V: TRBV7-8
D: .
CDR3: CASRYSGGSYNEQFF
DNA: TGTGCCAGCAGATATTCCGGGGGATCTTACAATGAGCAGTTCTTC

size: few
J: TRBJ1-1
V: TRBV18
D: .
CDR3: CASSPLMVRDEAFF
DNA: TGTGCCAGCTCACCACTCATGGTGCGGGATGAAGCTTTCTTT

size: .
J: TRBJ1-2
V: TRBV2
D: TRBD1
CDR3: CASSEARTGAYGYTF
DNA: TGTGCCAGCAGTGAAGCGCGGACAGGGGCCTATGGCTACACCTTC

size: .
J: TRBJ2-5
V: TRBV5-1
D: TRBD2
CDR3: CASSLAGLAGGQETQYF
DNA: TGCGCCAGCAGCTTGGCGGGACTAGCGGGGGGCCAAGAGACCCAGTACTTC

size: few
J: TRBJ2-7
V: TRBV4-3
D: TRBD2
CDR3: CASSRAATAGGTQSYEQYF
DNA: TGCGCCAGCAGCCGAGCGGCGACAGCGGGAGGAACCCAGTCCTACGAGCAGTACTTC

size: .
J: TRBJ2-2
V: TRBV5-4
D: TRBD2
CDR3: CASSLSSGRIGLGELFF
DNA: TGTGCCAGCAGCTTGTCTAGCGGGAGAATTGGACTGGGGGAGCTGTTTTTT

size: .
J: TRBJ2-1
V: TRBV30
D: TRBD1
CDR3: CAWDRVGNEQFF
DNA: TGTGCCTGGGACAGGGTGGGCAATGAGCAGTTCTTC

size: .
J: TRBJ2-7
V: TRBV5-6
D: .
CDR3: CASSPRHAYREGRYEQYF
DNA: TGTGCCAGCAGCCCACGGCACGCTTACAGGGAAGGTCGATACGAGCAGTACTTC